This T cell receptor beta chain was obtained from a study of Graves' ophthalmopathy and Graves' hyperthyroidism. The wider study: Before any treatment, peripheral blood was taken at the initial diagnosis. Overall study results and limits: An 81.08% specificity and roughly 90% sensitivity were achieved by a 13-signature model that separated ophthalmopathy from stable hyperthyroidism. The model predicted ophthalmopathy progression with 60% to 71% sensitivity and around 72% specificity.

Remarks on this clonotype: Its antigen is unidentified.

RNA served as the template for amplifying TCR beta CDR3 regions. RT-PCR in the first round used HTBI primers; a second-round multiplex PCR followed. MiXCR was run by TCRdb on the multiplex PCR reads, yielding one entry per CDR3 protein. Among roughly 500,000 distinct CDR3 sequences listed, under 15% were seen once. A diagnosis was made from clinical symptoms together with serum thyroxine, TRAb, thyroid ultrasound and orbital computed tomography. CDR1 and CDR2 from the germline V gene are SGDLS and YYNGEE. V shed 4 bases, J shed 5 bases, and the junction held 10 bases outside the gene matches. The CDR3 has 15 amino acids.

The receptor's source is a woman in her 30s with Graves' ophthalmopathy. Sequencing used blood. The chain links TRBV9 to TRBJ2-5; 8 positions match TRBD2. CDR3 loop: CASSPRGGSWETQYF. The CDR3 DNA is TGTGCCAGCAGCCCCCGCGGGGGGTCTTGGGAGACCCAGTACTTC.